The T cell receptor beta chain under discussion was sequenced for a study of blood T cell repertoires in COVID-19. Study details: PBMCs, B-cell-depleted T cells, or T cells provided the cDNA or gDNA that made up the material.

As processed by the authors: Estimated nucleated cell counts came from reference gene primer amplification. TCRdb's table, derived via immunoSEQ multiplex PCR, lists solely in-frame clones and lacks some. The D gene and trimming were derived from the DNA, and the V and J assignments and clone size from that table. The sample holds 150,000 to 200,000 clones, 90% to 95% seen once. Deletions cut 0 bases from V and 15 bases from J, with 18 bases between. The length of the CDR3 is 14 residues. Germline assignment: CDR1 MGHRA and CDR2 YSYEKL. The sample taken for sequencing was peripheral blood. The sequence came from a woman aged 45 to 65 with acute or convalescent COVID-19. The rearrangement joins TRBV4-1 to TRBJ2-1, with a possible D match to TRBD1 (5 bases). The CDR3 DNA reads as TGCGCCAGCAGCCAAGACGGTACCGCAGGGTGGCGGTTCTTC. Protein: CASSQDGTAGWRFF.